The 13 T cell receptor beta chains below come from one sample, sequenced in a study of CD8 T cells in ankylosing spondylitis. TCRdb re-called the 5' RACE reads with MiXCR, one entry per CDR3 protein. The sample includes more than 150,000 distinct CDR3 sequences, roughly 13% of them seen just once. The sequenced sample was blood, either unsorted or a sorted T cell fraction (not recorded which). The source is a female donor with ankylosing spondylitis or in good health (not recorded which).

This clonotype showed up many times. The chain carries TRBV7-9 and TRBJ1-5, with D unresolved. Germline CDR1 is SEHNR and CDR2 is FQNEAQ (reference sequence). The CDR3 extends over 16 amino acids. Trimming shortened V by 4 bases and J by 3 bases, and 16 bases separated the two germline ends. The CDR3 protein is CASSWAAGSYNQPQHF. Written as DNA, the CDR3 is TGTGCCAGCAGCTGGGCGGCGGGTTCCTACAATCAGCCCCAGCATTTT.

The chain has TRBV7-3 and TRBJ1-1; 8 bases map to TRBD1. The CDR3 consists of 14 residues. Germline CDR1 reads SGHTA; CDR2 reads FQGTGA. The ends lost 8 bases at V and 12 bases at J; junction bases unmatched: 17. The DNA of the CDR3 is TGTGCCAGCGAATTAAACCCGGGACAGGAACGACCTTTCTTT. Translated: CASELNPGQERPFF.

Points on this clonotype: A much larger clonotype is one base distant, so this may be a read error. This chain joins TRBV3-1 and TRBJ1-1; the D gene is possibly TRBD1 (5 bases). Germline CDR1 and CDR2: LGHDT and YNNKEL (reference sequence). CDR3 length: 15 amino acids. CDR3: CASGQSQGYHTEAFF. CDR3 DNA: TGTGCCAGCGGCCAATCCCAGGGTTATCACACTGAAGCTTTCTTT.

In DNA, the CDR3 is TGCAGTGCTAGCGTGGGTGGCACTAGCCGAAACGAGCAGTACTTC. Its protein is CSASVGGTSRNEQYF. V usage is TRBV20-1 and J usage is TRBJ2-7, with D possibly being TRBD2 (6 bases). The V gene lost 3 bases and the J gene lost 5 bases, with 20 bases spanning the gap. This CDR3 is built from 15 residues. Germline lookup yields CDR1 DFQATT and CDR2 SNEGSKA (reference sequence).

This clonotype was seen only a few times. V is TRBV7-9 and J is TRBJ1-2, with D unclear. From germline, CDR1 is SEHNR and CDR2 FQNEAQ (reference sequence). The CDR3 runs to 13 residues. The V gene lost 9 bases and the J gene lost 8 bases, with 19 bases spanning the gap. The CDR3 protein is CARALVGPKGYTF. Written as DNA, the CDR3 is TGTGCCAGAGCACTCGTTGGACCCAAGGGCTACACCTTC.

This clonotype was seen at least ten times. The rearrangement uses TRBV7-9 and TRBJ1-6, with 7 bases identical to TRBD1. The germline V gene has CDR1 SEHNR and CDR2 FQNEAQ (reference sequence). The CDR3 length is 16 residues. Germline trimming cut 5 bases from V and 2 bases from J; bases unmatched to any gene: 6. CDR3 sequence (DNA): TGTGCCAGCAGCGCTACAGGGGACGCCTATAATTCACCCCTCCACTTT. Its translation is CASSATGDAYNSPLHF.

The rearrangement joins TRBV5-1 to TRBJ2-7; the match to TRBD2 covers 7 bases. With V trimmed by 0 bases and J by 1 base, 7 bases remained unmatched. The CDR3 covers 16 residues. Germline V gene lookup returns CDR1 SGHRS and CDR2 YFSETQ. The CDR3 DNA reads as TGCGCCAGCAGCTTGGTGGGCGGGAGAAGGTCCTACGAGCAGTACTTC. It is translated as CASSLVGGRRSYEQYF.

The genes are TRBV11-2 and TRBJ2-1, with 10 bases aligning to TRBD2. Trimming took 5 bases from V and 4 from J; bases not matched to a gene: 11. Germline assignment: CDR1 SGHAT and CDR2 FQNNGV. CDR3 length: 17 amino acids. Written as DNA, the CDR3 is TGTGCCAGCAGCCTAACGGGGCGGACTAGCGGATACAATGAGCAGTTCTTC. This encodes CASSLTGRTSGYNEQFF.

This clonotype has a count of ten or more. The rearrangement links TRBV15 to TRBJ2-7; the D gene is possibly TRBD2 (6 bases). Trimming removed 0 bases from V and 4 bases from J, with 16 bases in between. This CDR3 region has 16 residues. Germline V gene sequence: CDR1 LNHNV, CDR2 YYDKDF (reference sequence). CDR3 in DNA: TGTGCCACCAGCAGAGATTCTGGGACTTCCTCATACGAGCAGTACTTC. Protein: CATSRDSGTSSYEQYF.

This clonotype has ten or more counts. The chain carries TRBV5-1 and TRBJ2-1, with a tentative D call TRBD2 (6 bases). V lost 2 bases and J 4 bases, leaving 16 bases between the germline ends. The CDR3 is made up of 16 amino acids. The germline V gene has CDR1 SGHRS and CDR2 YFSETQ. CDR3 residues: CASSLAAGTEYNEQFF. The CDR3 DNA sequence: TGCGCCAGCAGCTTAGCCGCCGGGACTGAATACAATGAGCAGTTCTTC.

About this clonotype itself: A much larger clone lies a single base off, so this may be a read error. V gene TRBV11-2 combines with J gene TRBJ2-2, with TRBD1 matching 9 bases. The CDR3 length is 16 residues. Germline CDR1 is SGHAT and CDR2 is FQNNGV. CDR3 amino acids: CAGSFTGGRRTGELFF. The CDR3 DNA follows: TGTGCCGGCAGCTTCACAGGGGGCCGAAGGACCGGGGAGCTGTTTTTT.

A few counts support this clonotype. This chain uses TRBV11-2 with TRBJ2-5; 8 bases map to TRBD1. The CDR3 has 17 amino acids. V trimming: 3 bases; J trimming: 4 bases; junction bases outside the gene matches: 13. Germline assignment: CDR1 SGHAT and CDR2 FQNNGV. As DNA, the CDR3 is TGTGCCAGCAGCTTTAATTTACAGGGGGGTGCAAGAGAGACCCAGTACTTC. Translation: CASSFNLQGGARETQYF.

This clonotype was picked up many times. V is TRBV24-1 and J is TRBJ2-2; D remains unclear. With 3 bases removed from V and 8 bases from J, the gap between germline ends came to 9 bases. The germline gives CDR1 KGHDR, CDR2 SFDVKD. The CDR3 has 13 residues. CDR3 bases: TGTGCCACCAGTGATCCTTCTTTTGGGGAGCTGTTTTTT. It codes for CATSDPSFGELFF.